The rows below give T cell receptor beta chains drawn from one sample of a study of human CD8 memory T cell subsets. TCRdb re-called the 5' RACE reads and catalogs CDR3 proteins one per entry, DNA excluded. The table lists around 19,000 distinct CDR3 sequences. Material for sequencing was CD8+ stem-like memory T cells (TSCM and TCM) sorted from PBMCs. Every receptor here comes from a human donor in good health. Each CDR3 is given with its conserved first and last residue.

TRBJ2-7 TRBV2 CASRPGHSYEQYF
TRBJ2-1 TRBV4-2 CASSQGPTGREQFF
TRBJ1-2 TRBV5-4 CASSLQGDYGYTF
TRBJ1-5 TRBV28 CASNLLGDFNQPQHF
TRBJ2-7 TRBV6-6 CASSYTHLAGELGEQYF
TRBJ2-3 TRBV7-2 CASSSLGVDTQYF
TRBJ2-7 TRBV5-1 CASRGQGYEQYF
TRBJ2-2 TRBV7-8 CASSFLISANTGELFF
TRBJ2-7 TRBV30 CAWSVGSITYEQYF
TRBJ1-1 TRBV11-3 CASSLGRSNTEAFF
TRBJ2-7 TRBV5-1 CASSLRTPPHEQYF
TRBJ2-1 TRBV4-3 CASSLTLGGFGEQFF
TRBJ1-2 TRBV20-1 CSARGSGTGYYGYTF
TRBJ1-1 TRBV28 CASSLEGAGRNTEAFF
TRBJ2-5 TRBV4-1 CASSQDRVQETQYF
TRBJ1-1 TRBV28 CASSPATVRAGFF
TRBJ1-2 TRBV27 CASSLSTDDYGYTF
TRBJ2-3 TRBV5-1 CASSLDGVWTSGTDTQYF
TRBJ2-7 TRBV7-9 CASSLTSGNYEQYF
TRBJ2-1 TRBV7-8 CASSLPPGQASNEQFF
TRBJ2-7 TRBV10-2 CASSTAAGDLIEQYF